Below are 25 T cell receptor beta chains sequenced from a single sample in a study of blood T cells in healthy people across ages. A sample-barcoded 5' primer and a J-beta primer mix were used in a second PCR of about 7 to 12 cycles. One entry per CDR3 protein, called by TCRdb with MiXCR from the 5' RACE reads. The data contain around 870,000 distinct CDR3 sequences, around 28% of them singletons. Sequenced sample: blood. These receptors originate from a woman older than 75 in good health.

This clonotype has a count of ten or more. As DNA, the CDR3 is TGTGCCAGCAGCTTAGGCCCTCCAATATCCTACAATGAGCAGTTCTTC. This gives the protein CASSLGPPISYNEQFF. The V and J genes are TRBV7-2 and TRBJ2-1, with no clear D. The V end lost 1 base, the J end lost 1 base, and 11 bases lay between the germline ends. This CDR3 is built from 16 residues. Germline CDR1 reads SGHTA; CDR2 reads FQGNSA.

This clonotype was found a few times. This chain links TRBV6-6 with TRBJ1-6; D is unresolved. The germline V and J ends were trimmed by 6 bases and 10 bases, with 13 bases remaining between them. The germline gives CDR1 MNHNY, CDR2 SVGAGI (reference sequence). This CDR3 contains 13 residues. CDR3 DNA: TGTGCCAGCAGCCCCTTTTCGTCGTCACCCCTCCACTTT. As protein: CASSPFSSSPLHF.

The genes are TRBV9 and TRBJ1-2; no clear D gene. Trimming shortened V by 10 bases and J by 6 bases, and 19 bases separated the two germline ends. This CDR3 has 13 residues. The germline gives CDR1 SGDLS, CDR2 YYNGEE. CDR3 in amino acids: CAGLVEGLNGYTF. CDR3 DNA: TGTGCCGGACTGGTTGAGGGATTGAATGGCTACACCTTC.

The sample holds many counts of this clonotype. The chain has TRBV9 and TRBJ1-2; D unclear. The CDR3 covers 12 residues. Between the trimmed V and J ends, which lost 4 bases and 6 bases, there was a span of 10 bases. CDR1 SGDLS and CDR2 YYNGEE come from the germline V gene. Here the CDR3 DNA reads TGTGCCAGCAGCCCCTATGGGGATGGCTACACCTTC. Protein: CASSPYGDGYTF.

This clonotype was picked up a small number of times. J is TRBJ2-3 and V is TRBV10-1; maybe TRBD2 (6 bases). The CDR3 loop spans 14 amino acids. The V and J ends lost 6 bases and 0 bases respectively, with 10 bases between them. CDR1 is WNHNN, CDR2 SYGVQD, per germline (reference sequence). The CDR3 region is CASRDYRSTDTQYF. The CDR3 bases are TGCGCCAGCAGGGACTACCGTAGCACAGATACGCAGTATTTT.

This clonotype was recorded many times. This chain connects TRBV20-1 to TRBJ2-1, with D unresolved. The CDR3 is 14 amino acids. Germline CDR1 DFQATT, CDR2 SNEGSKA (reference sequence). Trimming shortened V by 3 bases and J by 0 bases, and 9 bases separated the two germline ends. This CDR3 is CSASPQSSYNEQFF. The CDR3, as DNA: TGCAGTGCTAGCCCTCAGAGCTCCTACAATGAGCAGTTCTTC.

As for this clonotype: The germline gene is not matched at one end of the junction; a read error may be the cause. The chain joins TRBV3-1 to TRBJ1-2; D gene unclear. The CDR3 consists of 14 residues. From germline, CDR1 is LGHDT and CDR2 YNNKEL (reference sequence). In DNA, the CDR3 is TGTGCCAGCAGCCAAGGAAGGATTAACTATGGCTACGCCTTC. It yields the protein CASSQGRINYGYAF. Drawing the rest from reference TRBV3-1 and TRBJ1-2, the complete variable domain is DTAVSQTPKYLVTQMGNDKSIKCEQNLGHDTMYWYKQDSKKFLKIMFSYNNKELIINETVPNRFSPKSPDKAHLNLHINSLELGDSAVYFCASSQGRINYGYAFGSGTRLTVV.

This chain connects TRBV20-1 to TRBJ2-7; D unresolved. V was shortened by 1 base and J by 3 bases, with 10 bases between the two germline ends. Germline V gene lookup returns CDR1 DFQATT and CDR2 SNEGSKA (reference sequence). The CDR3 consists of 13 residues. CDR3 in DNA: TGCAGTGCTAGAGGGGGTCTCAGCTACGAGCAGTACTTC. Translation gives CSARGGLSYEQYF.

This clonotype was counted once. A much larger clone is a single base away; this may be a read error. No conserved phenylalanine or tryptophan is present at the end of the CDR3, so a read error is the likely explanation. The chain recombines TRBV4-2 with TRBJ2-5; 10 nucleotides align to TRBD2. The CDR3 covers 17 residues. CDR1 is LGHNA, CDR2 YNFKEQ, per germline. V was clipped by 0 bases and J by 4 bases; unmatched bases: 8. CDR3 sequence: CASSQEGSGGARETQYV. CDR3 in DNA: TGTGCCAGCAGCCAAGAAGGCAGCGGGGGGGCCAGAGAGACCCAGTACGTC.

This clonotype was observed at least ten times. The V and J genes are TRBV6-2 or TRBV6-3 and TRBJ1-2; D is possibly TRBD1 (5 bases). This CDR3 is 13 amino acids long. The V end lost 7 bases, the J end lost 6 bases, and 15 bases lay between the germline ends. Germline loops: CDR1 MNHEY, CDR2 SVGEGT. The CDR3 reads CASNQGAEDGYTF. In DNA form, the CDR3 reads TGTGCCAGCAACCAGGGCGCCGAGGATGGCTACACCTTC.

The chain uses TRBV20-1 and TRBJ2-1; TRBD2 matches 13 bases. With the DNA end fitting TRBJ2-7 better, the J assignment may be wrong. Germline CDR1 is DFQATT and CDR2 is SNEGSKA (reference sequence). The CDR3 sequence is 18 residues long. The CDR3 region has the DNA TGCAGTGCTAGAGATCGACTAGCGGGGGGCTCCCCCTACAATGAGCAGTACTTC. Translated, it gives CSARDRLAGGSPYNEQYF.

This clonotype appeared many times. J is TRBJ2-3 and V is TRBV10-3; tentatively, D is TRBD1 or TRBD2 (5 bases each). Germline V gene sequence: CDR1 ENHRY, CDR2 SYGVKD. The CDR3 has 15 residues. V lost 3 bases and J lost 2, with 12 bases in between. The CDR3 reads CAISEWGTATDTQYF. CDR3 DNA: TGTGCCATCAGTGAATGGGGGACCGCCACAGATACGCAGTATTTT.

CDR3 amino acids: CASSKDRSSGNTIYF. DNA of the CDR3: TGTGCCAGCAGCAAGGACAGGTCCTCTGGAAACACCATATATTTT. The chain recombines TRBV13 with TRBJ1-3, with 7 bases lining up with TRBD1. Germline V gives CDR1 PRHDT, CDR2 FYEKMQ (reference sequence). This CDR3 region has 15 residues. The V and J ends lost 5 bases and 0 bases, in that order; junction bases with no gene match: 4.

On this clonotype: This could be a read error, since a much larger clone is one nucleotide away. This chain's CDR3 is CRAYDRVNYGYTF. The CDR3 DNA is TGCAGAGCTTATGACAGGGTGAACTATGGCTACACCTTC. This chain uses TRBV20-1 with TRBJ1-2; 7 bases map to TRBD1. This CDR3 spans 13 amino acids. Germline V gene lookup returns CDR1 DFQATT and CDR2 SNEGSKA (reference sequence).

This CDR3 reads CASTRSRGGPDTQYF. The CDR3 DNA is TGTGCCAGCACCCGGTCCCGAGGGGGGCCAGATACGCAGTATTTT. V usage is TRBV6-5 and J usage is TRBJ2-3; D might be TRBD1 or TRBD2, each matching 6 bases. Trimming removed 7 bases from V and 4 bases from J, with 18 bases in between. This CDR3 has 15 amino acids. Germline loops: CDR1 MNHEY, CDR2 SVGAGI.

CDR3 region: CSAGDGTLNTEAFF. The CDR3 bases are TGCAGTGCGGGAGACGGGACGTTGAACACTGAAGCTTTCTTT. This rearrangement joins TRBV20-1 to TRBJ1-1; D is possibly TRBD1 (5 bases). CDR3 size: 14 residues. Germline CDR1 is DFQATT and CDR2 is SNEGSKA (reference sequence). The V end was cut by 6 bases, the J end by 0 bases, with 14 bases between.

V usage is TRBV5-1 and J usage is TRBJ2-7; 10 bases match TRBD1. Trimming removed 2 bases from V and 5 bases from J; junction bases left unmatched: 7. The germline V gene encodes CDR1 SGHRS and CDR2 YFSETQ. The CDR3 contains 15 residues. The CDR3 here is CASSFEGTGVNEQYF. CDR3 coding DNA: TGCGCCAGCAGCTTCGAAGGGACAGGGGTTAACGAGCAGTACTTC.

This clonotype was seen many times. This chain joins TRBV5-6 and TRBJ2-1, with TRBD2 matching over 7 bases. This CDR3 is built from 15 residues. Germline CDR1 SGHDT, CDR2 YYEEEE. The junction had 5 bases not matched to a gene; V was cut back by 0 bases and J by 5 bases. The CDR3: CASSLALAADNEQFF. CDR3 sequence (DNA): TGTGCCAGCAGCTTGGCCCTAGCGGCGGACAATGAGCAGTTCTTC.

This clonotype showed up many times. The gene calls are TRBV6-2 or TRBV6-3 and TRBJ2-7; the match to TRBD2 covers 7 bases. The CDR3 is 15 residues long. V shed 5 bases, J shed 3 bases, and the junction held 10 bases outside the gene matches. CDR1 MNHEY and CDR2 SVGEGT come from the germline V gene. CDR3 region: CASSGLGLAVYEQYF. CDR3 bases: TGTGCCAGCAGTGGACTGGGGCTAGCGGTCTACGAGCAGTACTTC.

This clonotype was seen repeatedly, ten times or more. The rearrangement joins TRBV18 to TRBJ2-3; the D gene is possibly TRBD1 (5 bases). Germline CDR1 reads KGHSH; CDR2 reads LQKENI. V lost 5 bases, J lost 2 bases, and 8 bases lay in between. This CDR3 spans 13 amino acids. In DNA form, the CDR3 reads TGTGCCAGCTCAGCAGGGATCACAGATACGCAGTATTTT. Amino acids: CASSAGITDTQYF.

This clonotype was observed a handful of times. The V call is TRBV7-2, the J call TRBJ1-1; D possibly corresponds to TRBD1 (5 bases). Trimming took 2 bases from V and 11 from J, leaving 15 bases between them. Germline lookup yields CDR1 SGHTA and CDR2 FQGNSA. The CDR3 loop spans 13 amino acids. DNA of the CDR3: TGTGCCAGCAGCTTAAGGCAGGGAGAAAAGGCTTTCTTT. Translation: CASSLRQGEKAFF.

V is TRBV29-1 and J is TRBJ2-1; D possibly corresponds to TRBD2 (6 bases). Trimming shortened V by 7 bases and J by 5 bases, and 9 bases separated the two germline ends. The CDR3 spans 11 residues. Germline V lookup: CDR1 SQVTM, CDR2 ANQGSEA. The CDR3 protein is CSGGADNEQFF. CDR3 nucleotide sequence: TGCAGCGGCGGGGCGGACAATGAGCAGTTCTTC.

At least ten counts were recorded for this clonotype. The chain couples TRBV6-1 to TRBJ2-1; D gene uncertain. The V gene lost 4 bases and the J gene lost 7 bases, with 8 bases spanning the gap. Germline V gene lookup returns CDR1 MNHNS and CDR2 SASEGT. The CDR3 loop spans 12 amino acids. The CDR3 here is CASSVLWNEQFF. The CDR3 DNA follows: TGTGCCAGCAGTGTCCTTTGGAATGAGCAGTTCTTC.

This clonotype came up a few times. One base away lies a much larger clone, so this may be a sequencing read error. The CDR3 DNA follows: TGCAGTGCTAGAGATCGGCAGGTGATCCACGAGCAGTTCTTC. Translated, it gives CSARDRQVIHEQFF. The rearrangement links TRBV20-1 to TRBJ2-1; D gene ambiguous. The CDR3 totals 14 residues. V dropped 0 bases and J dropped 10 bases, with 16 bases sitting between them. Germline CDR1 DFQATT, CDR2 SNEGSKA (reference sequence).

A word on this clonotype: A much larger clone is a single base away; this may be a read error. The chain is built from TRBV24-1 and TRBJ2-1; D not resolved. TRBJ2-7 explains the end of the DNA better; the J call may be wrong. Germline V gene lookup returns CDR1 KGHDR and CDR2 SFDVKD. The CDR3 spans 15 residues. CDR3 DNA: TGTGCCACCAGTGATCCGGTTAGCTCCTACAATGAGCAGTACTTC. This codes for CATSDPVSSYNEQYF.